This TCR beta chain is from a study of shared clonotypes between healthy human individuals. Only in-frame clones appear in the TCRdb table, and some are missing; sequencing was by immunoSEQ multiplex PCR. Altogether about a million clones are present, around four fifths being singletons, with the ten largest covering roughly 1.4%. Germline V CDR1 and CDR2: SGHRS, YFSETQ. V shed 3 bases, J shed 5 bases, and the junction held 9 bases outside the gene matches. CDR3 length equals 15 residues. The sample consisted of memory CD4+ T cells sorted from blood. Subset here: CD45RA-negative fraction. The receptor comes from a man between 18 and 29 years old in good health. J is TRBJ2-5 and V is TRBV5-1; 8 positions agree with TRBD2. The CDR3 here is CASSSSAGAGETQYF. The DNA of the CDR3 is TGCGCCAGCAGCTCGTCAGCGGGAGCGGGCGAGACCCAGTACTTC.